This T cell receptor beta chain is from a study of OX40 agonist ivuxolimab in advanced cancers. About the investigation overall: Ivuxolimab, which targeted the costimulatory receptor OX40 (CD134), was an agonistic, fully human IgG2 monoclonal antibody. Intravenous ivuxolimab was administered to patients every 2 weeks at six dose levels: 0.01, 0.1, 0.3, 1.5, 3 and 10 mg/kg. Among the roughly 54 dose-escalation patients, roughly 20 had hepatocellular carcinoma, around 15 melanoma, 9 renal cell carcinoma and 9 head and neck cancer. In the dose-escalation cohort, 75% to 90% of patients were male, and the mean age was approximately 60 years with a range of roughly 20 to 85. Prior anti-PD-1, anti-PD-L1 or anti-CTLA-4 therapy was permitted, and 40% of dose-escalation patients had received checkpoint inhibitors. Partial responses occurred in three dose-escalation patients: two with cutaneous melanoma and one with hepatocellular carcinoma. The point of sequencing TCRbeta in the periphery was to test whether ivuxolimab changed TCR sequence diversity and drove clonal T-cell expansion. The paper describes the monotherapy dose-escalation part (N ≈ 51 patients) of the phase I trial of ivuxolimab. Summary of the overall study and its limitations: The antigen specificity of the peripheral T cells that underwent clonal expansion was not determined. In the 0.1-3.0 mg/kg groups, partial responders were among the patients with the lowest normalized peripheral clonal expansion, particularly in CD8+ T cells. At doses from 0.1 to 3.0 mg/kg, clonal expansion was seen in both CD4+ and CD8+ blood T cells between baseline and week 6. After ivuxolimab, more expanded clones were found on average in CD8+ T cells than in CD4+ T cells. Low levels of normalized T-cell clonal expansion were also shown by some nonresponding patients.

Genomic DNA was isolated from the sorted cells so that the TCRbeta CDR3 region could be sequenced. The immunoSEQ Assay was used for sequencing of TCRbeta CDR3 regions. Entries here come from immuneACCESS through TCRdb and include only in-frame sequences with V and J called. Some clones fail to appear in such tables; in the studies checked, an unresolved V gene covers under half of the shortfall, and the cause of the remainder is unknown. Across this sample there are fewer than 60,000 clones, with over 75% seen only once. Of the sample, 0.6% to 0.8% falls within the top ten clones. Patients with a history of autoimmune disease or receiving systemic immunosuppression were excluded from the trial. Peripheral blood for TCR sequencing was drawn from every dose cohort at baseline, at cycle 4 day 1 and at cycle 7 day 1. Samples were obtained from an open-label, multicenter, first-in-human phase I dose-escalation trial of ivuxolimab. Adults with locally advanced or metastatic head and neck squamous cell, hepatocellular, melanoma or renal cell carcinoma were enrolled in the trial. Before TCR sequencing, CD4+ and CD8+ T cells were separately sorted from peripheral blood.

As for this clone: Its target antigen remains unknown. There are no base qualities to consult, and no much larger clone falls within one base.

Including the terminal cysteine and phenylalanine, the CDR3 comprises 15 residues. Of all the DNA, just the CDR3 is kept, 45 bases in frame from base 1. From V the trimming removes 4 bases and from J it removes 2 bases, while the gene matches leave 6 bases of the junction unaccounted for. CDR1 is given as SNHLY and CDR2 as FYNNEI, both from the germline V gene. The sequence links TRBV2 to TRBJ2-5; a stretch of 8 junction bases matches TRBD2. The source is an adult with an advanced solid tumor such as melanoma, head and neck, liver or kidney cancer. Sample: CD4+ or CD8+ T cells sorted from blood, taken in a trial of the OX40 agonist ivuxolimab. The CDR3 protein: CASSAGGNRQETQYF. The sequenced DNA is TGTGCCAGCAGTGCGGGGGGGAACCGGCAAGAGACCCAGTACTTC.